This TCR beta chain derives from a study of radiation and T cells in renal cell carcinoma (TCRdb year 2020). Background for the entire study: TCR beta sequencing covered 50 to 55 samples in total, comprising around 26 tumors and around 27 peripheral blood samples. A total of 4 million to 5 million unique CDR3 nucleotide sequences, encoding 2.5 million to 3 million unique CDR3 amino acid sequences, were found across all 50 or so samples.

This clone was observed at least ten times. It has no known antigen specificity. Base qualities are not recorded, but no much larger clone differs from it by a single base. Following the manufacturer's recommendations, the immunoSEQ kit was used to generate TCR beta libraries from genomic DNA. To prepare the libraries, a first multiplex PCR with proprietary primers was run, followed by a second PCR that added unique barcodes, and a bead cleanup was done after each round. Each sample batch included a kit-provided positive control reaction and a negative control reaction. The final libraries underwent checking on an Agilent 4200 TapeStation D1000 ScreenTape, volumetric pooling, and quantification by qPCR. An Illumina NextSeq500 fitted with a MidOutput 150-cycle cartridge performed the sequencing, running 156 Read1 cycles and 15 Index1 cycles with the kit's custom primers. The pooled library was loaded at around 1 pM with about 20% PhiX control spiked in. The authors' analysis ran thus. Vendor-processed data were analyzed in R, with a clonotype defined as all T cells sharing the same CDR3 nucleotide sequence. In the clone abundance analyses, frequencies were normalized to the 10,000 most abundant clones in each sample. Public T cell clones, which averaged fewer than five per sample, were excluded before analysis. Dominant motif analysis used ImmunoMap with the PAM10 matrix, gap penalty 30 and homology threshold 0.3; motifs with cumulative frequency at least 0.01 counted as dominant. Here the immuneACCESS table is served through TCRdb, limited to in-frame sequences with V and J called. Missing clones are a known gap in these copies; in checked studies unresolved V genes cover under half, and the rest lacks a known reason. V and J calls and clone size are given by that table; D and trimming were obtained from the DNA. This sample holds about 23,000 clones; over 50% were observed only once. Of the sample, roughly 21% is held by the ten largest clones.

The paper's findings and limits, for the study overall: The single-armed trial design could not address effects of radiation dose or scheduling on the TCR repertoire. Because only small tumor regions of approximately 1.1 g were available, the study did not capture intratumoral heterogeneity. Irradiated tumors showed higher TCR clonality than controls, with the top 100 clonotypes averaging around 50% of the repertoire versus around 43% in nephrectomy-only tumors. Compared with control tumors, irradiated tumors had a greater number of dominant CDR3 motifs, and those motifs took up a bigger portion of the repertoire.

The sample's time point, from its label and the paper: tumor resected at nephrectomy. The meaning of the sample's treatment or condition label: treatment-naive control, cytoreductive nephrectomy. The control tumors were taken from treatment-naive renal cell carcinoma patients who had cytoreductive nephrectomy with no earlier radiation. Every patient had renal cell carcinoma of clear cell pathology. The control tumors sequenced for TCR were resected between the early 2010s and the mid-2010s from roughly twelve males and a few females whose median age was around 60 years (range 40 to 82). Tumor processing involved mechanical dissociation, digestion with collagenase/hyaluronidase at 37 degrees C, handling in gentleMACS C tubes, and storage in liquid nitrogen. The QIAamp DNA Blood Mini Kit (Qiagen) was used to prepare genomic DNA for TCR sequencing. Only samples passing all quality control checks were included in the analyses.

V is shortened by 8 bases, J by 6 bases, and the region joining them spans 1 base. Including cysteine and phenylalanine, the CDR3 has 8 amino acids. Only the CDR3 DNA is retained, 24 bases long and in frame from the first base. From a lookup of the germline V gene (reference sequence), CDR1 and CDR2 are SSHAT and FNYEAQ. This receptor was obtained from a human donor with renal cell carcinoma. The sequencing used tumor tissue, collected from a patient whose treatment was nephrectomy without radiotherapy. This chain is built from TRBV7-7 and TRBJ1-1, with no confidently assigned D gene. The DNA is TGTGCCAGCCCTGAAGCTTTCTTT. Translation gives CASPEAFF. The full variable domain, with segments outside the CDR3 supplied by the reference TRBV7-7 and TRBJ1-1 proteins, appears as GAGVSQSPRYKVTKRGQDVTLRCDPISSHATLYWYQQALGQGPEFLTYFNYEAQPDKSGLPSDRFSAERPEGSISTLTIQRTEQRDSAMYRCASPEAFFGQGTRLTVV.